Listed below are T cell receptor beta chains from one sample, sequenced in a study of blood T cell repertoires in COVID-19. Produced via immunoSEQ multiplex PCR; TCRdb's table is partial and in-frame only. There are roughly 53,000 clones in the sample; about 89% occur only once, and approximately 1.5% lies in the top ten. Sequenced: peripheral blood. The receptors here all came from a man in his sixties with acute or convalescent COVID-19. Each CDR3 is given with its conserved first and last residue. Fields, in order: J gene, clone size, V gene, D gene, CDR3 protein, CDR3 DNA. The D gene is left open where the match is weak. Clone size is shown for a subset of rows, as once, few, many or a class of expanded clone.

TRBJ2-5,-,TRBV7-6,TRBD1,CASSPTPGQGAIKTQYF,TGTGCCAGCAGCCCAACCCCGGGACAGGGGGCTATAAAGACCCAGTACTTC
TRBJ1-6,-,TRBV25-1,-,CASSGAGDSPLHF,TGTGCCAGCAGTGGCGCAGGGGATTCACCCCTCCACTTT
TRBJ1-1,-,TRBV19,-,CASSRTLNTEAFF,TGTGCCAGTAGTCGCACTCTGAACACTGAAGCTTTCTTT
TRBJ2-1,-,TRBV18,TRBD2,CASSPAASGGTDEQFF,TGTGCCAGCTCACCAGCGGCTAGCGGGGGGACCGATGAGCAGTTCTTC
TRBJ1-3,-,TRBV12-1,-,CASSFASDSGNTIYF,TGTGCCAGCAGCTTTGCCTCGGACAGCGGAAACACCATATATTTT
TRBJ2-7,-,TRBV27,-,CASSLGARQYYEQYF,TGTGCCAGCAGTTTAGGGGCGAGACAGTACTACGAGCAGTACTTC
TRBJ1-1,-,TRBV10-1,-,CASSESSQGNTEAFF,TGCGCCAGCAGTGAGTCATCACAGGGGAACACTGAAGCTTTCTTT
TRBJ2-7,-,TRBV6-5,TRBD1,CASSYGTGRTNYEQYF,TGTGCCAGCAGTTACGGGACAGGGCGGACTAACTACGAGCAGTACTTC
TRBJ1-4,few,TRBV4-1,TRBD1,CASSKQGGQRNEKLFF,TGCGCCAGCAGCAAACAAGGGGGACAGCGCAATGAAAAACTGTTTTTT
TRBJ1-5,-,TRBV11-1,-,CASSSNGFWNQPQHF,TGTGCCAGCAGCTCTAACGGGTTTTGGAATCAGCCCCAGCATTTT
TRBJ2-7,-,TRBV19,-,CASSRESSYEQYF,TGTGCCAGTAGTAGGGAGAGCTCCTACGAGCAGTACTTC
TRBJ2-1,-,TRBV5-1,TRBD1,CASSFGSGGSYNEQFF,TGCGCCAGCAGCTTCGGGTCAGGGGGCTCCTACAATGAGCAGTTCTTC
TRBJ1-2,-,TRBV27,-,CASSLRQGYGYTF,TGTGCCAGCAGTTTAAGGCAGGGGTATGGCTACACCTTC
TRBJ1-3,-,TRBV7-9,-,CASSLDMGAETIYF,TGTGCCAGCAGCTTAGATATGGGCGCCGAAACCATATATTTT
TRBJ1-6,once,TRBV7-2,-,CASSLTPQGSDSPLHF,TGTGCCAGCAGCTTAACCCCACAGGGTTCGGATTCACCCCTCCACTTT
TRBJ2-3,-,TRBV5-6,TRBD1,CASSLATGVTDTQYF,TGTGCCAGCAGCTTGGCGACAGGGGTCACAGATACGCAGTATTTT